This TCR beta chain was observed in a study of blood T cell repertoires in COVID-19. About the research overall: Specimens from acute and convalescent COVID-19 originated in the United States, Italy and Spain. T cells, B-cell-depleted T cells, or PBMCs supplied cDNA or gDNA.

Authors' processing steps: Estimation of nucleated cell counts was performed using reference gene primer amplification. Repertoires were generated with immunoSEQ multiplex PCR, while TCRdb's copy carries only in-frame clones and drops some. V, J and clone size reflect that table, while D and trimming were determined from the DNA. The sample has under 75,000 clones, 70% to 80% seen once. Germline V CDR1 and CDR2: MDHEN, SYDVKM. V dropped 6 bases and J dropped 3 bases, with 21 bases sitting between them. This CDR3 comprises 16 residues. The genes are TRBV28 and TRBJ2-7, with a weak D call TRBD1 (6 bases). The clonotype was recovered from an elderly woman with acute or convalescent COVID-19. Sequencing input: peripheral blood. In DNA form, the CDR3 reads TGTGCCAGCAGCCTACCAGGGGACCGAGGGCTCTACGAGCAGTACTTC. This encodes CASSLPGDRGLYEQYF.